This passage covers 23 T cell receptor beta chains from one sample sequenced in a study of metastatic and nonmetastatic thyroid tumors. TCRdb reprocessed the PCR reads via MiXCR. The data show around 2,000 clones, with approximately 24% seen just once and 25% to 30% held by the top ten. Patients had received no treatment of any kind before thyroid surgery. The sample consisted of adjacent normal tissue. These receptors were taken from a male donor with papillary thyroid cancer or a benign thyroid nodule (not recorded which). Some clones in this sample may be carry-over from other donors' samples.

The chain combines TRBV11-2 with TRBJ2-3, with 10 bases that match TRBD2. The CDR3 extends over 15 amino acids. CDR1 and CDR2 (germline): SGHAT, FQNNGV. V trimming: 5 bases; J trimming: 2 bases; junction bases outside the gene matches: 4. CDR3: CASSLLAGITDTQYF. The DNA for the CDR3 is TGTGCCAGCAGCCTACTAGCGGGGATCACAGATACGCAGTATTTT.

The CDR3 protein is CASSGAEDEKLFF. CDR3 bases: TGTGCCAGCAGCGGGGCAGAAGATGAAAAACTGTTTTTT. The chain couples TRBV9 to TRBJ1-4; no clear D. V was pared by 3 bases and J by 6 bases, with 9 bases between. This CDR3 contains 13 residues. Germline V CDR1 and CDR2: SGDLS, YYNGEE.

The chain combines TRBV5-1 with TRBJ2-3; 7 nucleotides agree with TRBD1. The CDR3 loop spans 14 amino acids. The V segment lost 3 bases and the J segment 1 base; nucleotides outside the gene matches: 2. CDR1 is SGHRS, CDR2 YFSETQ, per germline. For the CDR3, the DNA is TGCGCCAGCAGCTCCGGACAGGGCACAGATACGCAGTATTTT. Protein product: CASSSGQGTDTQYF.

The chain carries TRBV11-2 and TRBJ1-2, with D tentatively TRBD1 (6 bases). Germline V gene lookup returns CDR1 SGHAT and CDR2 FQNNGV. This CDR3 has 14 amino acids. V was shortened by 3 bases and J by 1 base, with 9 bases between the two germline ends. CDR3 DNA sequence: TGTGCCAGCAGCTTTACAGGGTTTAACTATGGCTACACCTTC. As protein: CASSFTGFNYGYTF.

The chain employs TRBV5-1 and TRBJ2-3; 9 positions match TRBD1. Germline V gene lookup returns CDR1 SGHRS and CDR2 YFSETQ. Trimming took 3 bases from V and 5 from J; bases not matched to a gene: 4. The CDR3 has 14 amino acids. The CDR3 DNA reads TGCGCCAGCAGCTCTGGGACAGGGCTAGATACGCAGTATTTT. Protein: CASSSGTGLDTQYF. The full variable domain, with the rest looked up from reference TRBV5-1 and TRBJ2-3, is KAGVTQTPRYLIKTRGQQVTLSCSPISGHRSVSWYQQTPGQGLQFLFEYFSETQRNKGNFPGRFSGRQFSNSRSEMNVSTLELGDSALYLCASSSGTGLDTQYFGPGTRLTVL.

The gene calls are TRBV6-1 and TRBJ1-2; 7 bases are a match to TRBD1. The ends lost 6 bases at V and 6 bases at J; junction bases unmatched: 10. The CDR3 length is 14 residues. CDR1 and CDR2 from the germline V gene are MNHNS and SASEGT. This CDR3 is CASSAQGGADGYTF. The CDR3 bases are TGTGCCAGCAGCGCCCAGGGGGGAGCGGATGGCTACACCTTC.

The CDR3 region is CASNEEDSYTQYF. CDR3 bases: TGTGCCAGCAACGAAGAGGACAGCTATACGCAGTATTTT. This chain links TRBV28 with TRBJ2-3; D is perhaps TRBD1 (6 bases). Germline assignment: CDR1 MDHEN and CDR2 SYDVKM. The V end lost 7 bases, the J end lost 7 bases, and 15 bases lay between the germline ends. This CDR3 is 13 amino acids long.

The chain is built from TRBV9 and TRBJ1-1; tentatively, D is TRBD1 (5 bases). Germline assignment: CDR1 SGDLS and CDR2 YYNGEE. With 0 bases removed from V and 3 bases from J, the gap between germline ends came to 9 bases. The CDR3 runs to 14 residues. The CDR3, as DNA: TGTGCCAGCAGCGTAGGTGGGGGTGACACTGAAGCTTTCTTT. Its translation is CASSVGGGDTEAFF.

The J gene is TRBJ2-1, the V gene TRBV24-1; 13 nucleotides align to TRBD2. V shed 9 bases, J shed 6 bases, and the junction held 4 bases outside the gene matches. CDR1 and CDR2 from the germline V gene are KGHDR and SFDVKD. This CDR3 comprises 14 residues. The CDR3 protein is CATGTSGTSNEQFF. In DNA form, the CDR3 reads TGTGCCACCGGGACTAGCGGGACGTCCAATGAGCAGTTCTTC.

This clone was detected only a few times. The genes are TRBV27 and TRBJ2-7; D is possibly TRBD1 (6 bases). Trimming shortened V by 5 bases and J by 0 bases, and 23 bases separated the two germline ends. The CDR3 is 18 residues long. Germline CDR1 reads MNHEY; CDR2 reads SMNVEV (reference sequence). CDR3 nucleotide sequence: TGTGCCAGCAGTACCCGGATACCCGGACAGCTTGTCTCCTACGAGCAGTACTTC. Amino acids: CASSTRIPGQLVSYEQYF.

The V call is TRBV19, the J call TRBJ2-1, with a possible D match to TRBD1 (5 bases). This CDR3 spans 14 amino acids. V lost 3 bases to trimming and J lost 2 bases, with 8 bases between them. Germline V gene lookup returns CDR1 LNHDA and CDR2 SQIVND (reference sequence). The CDR3, as DNA: TGTGCCAGTAGTATCCAGGGAACCTACAATGAGCAGTTCTTC. This gives the protein CASSIQGTYNEQFF. Using reference TRBV19 and TRBJ2-1 for the parts outside the CDR3, the full variable domain is DGGITQSPKYLFRKEGQNVTLSCEQNLNHDAMYWYRQDPGQGLRLIYYSQIVNDFQKGDIAEGYSVSREKKESFPLTVTSAQKNPTAFYLCASSIQGTYNEQFFGPGTRLTVL.

By proportion, this clone is large. This chain joins TRBV28 and TRBJ2-5, with a weak D call TRBD1 (5 bases). Germline V gene lookup returns CDR1 MDHEN and CDR2 SYDVKM. The CDR3 sequence is 9 residues long. Trimming took off 7 bases at V and 9 bases at J, with 6 bases between the two ends. DNA of the CDR3: TGTGCCAGCAAAGGGGCCCAGTACTTC. It specifies CASKGAQYF.

This clone counts as medium-sized. The CDR3 loop reads CSAREGDSSINEQFF. DNA of the CDR3: TGCAGTGCTAGAGAAGGGGACTCCTCGATCAATGAGCAGTTCTTC. This rearrangement joins TRBV20-1 to TRBJ2-1; perhaps TRBD2 as D (6 bases). Trimming removed 0 bases at V and 6 bases at J, with 15 bases between. The CDR3 sequence is 15 residues long. From germline, CDR1 is DFQATT and CDR2 SNEGSKA (reference sequence).

This chain joins TRBV5-1 and TRBJ2-7, with 10 positions matching TRBD1. J lost 5 bases, V lost 4 bases, and 6 bases had no gene match. There are 14 residues in the CDR3. Germline CDR1 SGHRS, CDR2 YFSETQ. The CDR3 region is CASSLGQGVDEQYF. The CDR3 DNA follows: TGCGCCAGCAGCCTAGGACAGGGGGTGGACGAGCAGTACTTC.

This chain links TRBV27 with TRBJ2-7; 8 bases match TRBD1. Germline V CDR1 and CDR2: MNHEY, SMNVEV (reference sequence). This CDR3 is built from 16 residues. J was trimmed by 6 bases and V by 2 bases; bases with no gene match: 12. The DNA of the CDR3 is TGTGCCAGCAGTTTACGGCCCGGACAGGGAGTGGGCGAGCAGTACTTC. Its protein product is CASSLRPGQGVGEQYF.

Judged by abundance, this clone is large (0.1 to 1%). Other nucleotide sequences from this sample produce the same CDR3. The V gene is TRBV7-2, the J gene TRBJ2-7, with TRBD1 matching 9 bases. CDR3 length equals 14 residues. J was trimmed by 2 bases and V by 5 bases; bases with no gene match: 4. The germline gives CDR1 SGHTA, CDR2 FQGNSA. CDR3 nucleotides: TGTGCCAGCAGCCCAACAGGGGGCGCCTACGAGCAGTACTTC. Translation: CASSPTGGAYEQYF.

This clone was seen more than once but under ten times. V gene TRBV10-2 combines with J gene TRBJ2-3, with a weak D call TRBD2 (7 bases). V was shortened by 0 bases and J by 6 bases, with 13 bases between the two germline ends. The germline CDR1 and CDR2 sequences are WSHSY and SAAADI. The CDR3 totals 15 residues. The CDR3 DNA sequence: TGCGCCAGCAGTGAGTCAACGGGGGGCCGGGATACGCAGTATTTT. Protein product: CASSESTGGRDTQYF.

This clone is labeled as medium-sized. This chain uses TRBV3-1 with TRBJ2-2, with 9 bases identical to TRBD2. CDR1 is LGHDT and CDR2 is YNNKEL in the germline V gene (reference sequence). CDR3 size: 18 residues. J lost 0 bases, V lost 4 bases, and 9 bases had no gene match. The CDR3 coding sequence is TGTGCCAGCAGCCCCCGGCGGGAGGGCCTCGCGAACACCGGGGAGCTGTTTTTT. Its translation: CASSPRREGLANTGELFF.

There are a few counts of this clone. The chain links TRBV27 to TRBJ1-5; D ambiguous. Between the trimmed V and J ends, which lost 5 bases and 1 base, there was a span of 9 bases. The CDR3 sequence is 14 residues long. The V gene's germline CDR1 is MNHEY and CDR2 SMNVEV (reference sequence). The CDR3 region is CASSTYGSNQPQHF. The CDR3 DNA reads as TGTGCCAGCAGTACCTATGGGAGCAATCAGCCCCAGCATTTT.

This clone was found many times. Other DNA sequences from this sample encode an identical CDR3 as well. The chain couples TRBV6-1 to TRBJ1-1; D gene uncertain. The V end was cut by 2 bases, the J end by 2 bases, with 9 bases between. The CDR3 runs to 14 residues. Germline CDR1 MNHNS, CDR2 SASEGT. The CDR3 DNA is TGTGCCAGCAGTGAATGGAAAGGAAACACTGAAGCTTTCTTT. It codes for CASSEWKGNTEAFF.

This clone was observed a few times. V is TRBV6-5 and J is TRBJ2-3; no clear D. V was shortened by 2 bases and J by 2 bases, with 8 bases between the two germline ends. The CDR3 has 14 residues. The germline gives CDR1 MNHEY, CDR2 SVGAGI. The CDR3 DNA sequence: TGTGCCAGCAGTTACCGGCGGCACACAGATACGCAGTATTTT. Residues: CASSYRRHTDTQYF.

J is TRBJ2-2 and V is TRBV2; 10 nucleotides agree with TRBD2. The CDR3 is made up of 18 amino acids. The J segment lost 0 bases and the V segment lost 4 bases, leaving 8 bases of the junction unmatched. Germline values: CDR1 SNHLY, CDR2 FYNNEI. The CDR3 nucleotides read TGTGCCAGCAGTGTTAGGAGGACTAGCGGCACGAACACCGGGGAGCTGTTTTTT. Protein: CASSVRRTSGTNTGELFF.

This clone has just a few counts. This rearrangement joins TRBV19 to TRBJ2-2, with 7 positions matching TRBD2. Germline V CDR1 and CDR2: LNHDA, SQIVND (reference sequence). CDR3 length: 14 amino acids. J gave up 5 bases and V 5 bases, and 5 bases lay outside the gene matches. Here the CDR3 reads CASSPSGATGELFF. The CDR3 bases are TGTGCCAGTAGTCCTAGCGGCGCGACCGGGGAGCTGTTTTTT.